The sequence of this TCR beta chain was determined in a study of T-cell reconstitution after alpha-beta-depleted transplantation in children. The CDR3 consists of 17 residues. The V and J ends lost 0 bases and 4 bases, in that order; junction bases with no gene match: 7. From germline, CDR1 is DFQATT and CDR2 SNEGSKA (reference sequence). This clonotype has only a few counts. Unique molecular identifiers were incorporated during preparation of the TCRbeta library. Via MiXCR, TCRdb re-called the PCR reads, giving one row per CDR3 protein. The sample has about 610,000 distinct CDR3 sequences; roughly a tenth are singletons.

The sample in question was PBMCs from the stem cell graft donor, obtained from the stem cell graft. The receptor was derived from a human donor who donated a stem cell graft to a child with acute myeloid leukemia. The V gene is TRBV20-1, the J gene TRBJ2-7, with 15 bases aligning to TRBD2. As DNA, the CDR3 is TGCAGTGCTAGAGATGGGGGTGGGACTAGCGGGAGGTACGAGCAGTACTTC. Residues: CSARDGGGTSGRYEQYF.